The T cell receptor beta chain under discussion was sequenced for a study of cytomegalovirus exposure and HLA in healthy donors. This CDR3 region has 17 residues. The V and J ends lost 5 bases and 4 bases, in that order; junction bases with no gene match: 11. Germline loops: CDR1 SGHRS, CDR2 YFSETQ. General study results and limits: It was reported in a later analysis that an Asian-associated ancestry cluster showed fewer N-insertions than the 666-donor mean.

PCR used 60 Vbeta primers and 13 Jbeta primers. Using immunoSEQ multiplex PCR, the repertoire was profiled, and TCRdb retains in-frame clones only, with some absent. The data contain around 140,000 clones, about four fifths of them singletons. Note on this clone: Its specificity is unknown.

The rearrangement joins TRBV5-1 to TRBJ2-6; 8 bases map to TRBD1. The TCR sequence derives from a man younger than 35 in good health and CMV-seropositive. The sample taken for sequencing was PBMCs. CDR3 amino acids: CASSSGTGSSGANVLTF. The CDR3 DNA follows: TGCGCCAGCAGTTCCGGGACAGGATCGTCCGGGGCCAACGTCCTGACTTTC.